The TCR beta chain described here comes from a study of blood T cell repertoires in COVID-19. Study details: Sample material is recorded as cDNA or gDNA derived from T cells, B-cell-depleted T cells, or PBMCs.

The cohort comprised adults aged 18 to 89 years residing in 24 US areas. Germline loops: CDR1 MGHDK, CDR2 SYGVNS. CDR3 length: 13 amino acids. V was shortened by 0 bases and J by 3 bases, with 5 bases between the two germline ends. The repertoire was sequenced with immunoSEQ multiplex PCR; TCRdb's copy has only in-frame clones and lacks some. This sample has more than 200,000 clones, with around 90% found just once. The chain carries TRBV25-1 and TRBJ1-1; D gene uncertain. This TCR came from a woman aged 30 to 39 with acute COVID-19. Sequenced: PBMCs or T cells enriched from blood (not recorded which). The CDR3 region has the DNA TGTGCCAGCAGTGAATACGGGTACACTGAAGCTTTCTTT. It yields the protein CASSEYGYTEAFF.